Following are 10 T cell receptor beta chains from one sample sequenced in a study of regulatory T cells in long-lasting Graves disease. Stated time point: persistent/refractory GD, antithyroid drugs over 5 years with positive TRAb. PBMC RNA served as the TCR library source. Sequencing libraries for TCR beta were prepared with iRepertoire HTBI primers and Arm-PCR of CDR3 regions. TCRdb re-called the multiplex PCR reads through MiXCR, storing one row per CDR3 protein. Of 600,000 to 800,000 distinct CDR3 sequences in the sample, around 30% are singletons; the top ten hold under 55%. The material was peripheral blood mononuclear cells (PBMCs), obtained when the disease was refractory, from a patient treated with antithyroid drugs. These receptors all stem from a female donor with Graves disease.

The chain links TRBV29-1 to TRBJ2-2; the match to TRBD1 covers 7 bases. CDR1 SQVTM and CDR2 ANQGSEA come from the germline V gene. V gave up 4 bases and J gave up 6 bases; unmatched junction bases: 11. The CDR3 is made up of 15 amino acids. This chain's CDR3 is CSVVRDSSFSGELFF. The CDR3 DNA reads TGCAGCGTTGTGAGGGACAGTTCATTTTCCGGGGAGCTGTTTTTT.

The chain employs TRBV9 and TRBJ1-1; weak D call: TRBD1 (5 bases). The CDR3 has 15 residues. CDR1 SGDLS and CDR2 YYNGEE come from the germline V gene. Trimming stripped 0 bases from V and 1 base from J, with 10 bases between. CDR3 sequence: CASSVEDTGNTEAFF. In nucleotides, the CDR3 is TGTGCCAGCAGCGTAGAGGACACTGGGAACACTGAAGCTTTCTTT.

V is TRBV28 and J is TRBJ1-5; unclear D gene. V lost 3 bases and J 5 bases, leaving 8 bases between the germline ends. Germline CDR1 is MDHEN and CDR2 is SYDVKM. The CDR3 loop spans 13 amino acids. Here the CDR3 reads CASSLGRYQPQHF. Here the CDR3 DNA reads TGTGCCAGCAGTTTGGGGAGATATCAGCCCCAGCATTTT.

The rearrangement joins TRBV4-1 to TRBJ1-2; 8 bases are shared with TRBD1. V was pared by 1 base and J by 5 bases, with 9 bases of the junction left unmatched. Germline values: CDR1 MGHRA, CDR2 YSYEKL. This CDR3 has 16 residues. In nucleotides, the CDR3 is TGCGCCAGCAGCCAAGTCGGACAGGGCATAGGGTATGGCTACACCTTC. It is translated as CASSQVGQGIGYGYTF.

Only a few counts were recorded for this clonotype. The CDR3 DNA reads TGCAGTGCTAGAGGCAGTGGAAACACCATATATTTT. Protein sequence: CSARGSGNTIYF. The chain combines TRBV20-1 with TRBJ1-3, with D unresolved. The CDR3 has 12 amino acids. In germline, CDR1 is DFQATT, CDR2 SNEGSKA (reference sequence). V was clipped by 1 base and J by 3 bases, with 4 bases between them.

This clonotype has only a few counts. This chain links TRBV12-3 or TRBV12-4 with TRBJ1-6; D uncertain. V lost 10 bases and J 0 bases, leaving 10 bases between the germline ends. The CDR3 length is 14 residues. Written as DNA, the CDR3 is TGTGCCACCGGAGCGAGCTCCTATAATTCACCCCTCCACTTT. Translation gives CATGASSYNSPLHF.

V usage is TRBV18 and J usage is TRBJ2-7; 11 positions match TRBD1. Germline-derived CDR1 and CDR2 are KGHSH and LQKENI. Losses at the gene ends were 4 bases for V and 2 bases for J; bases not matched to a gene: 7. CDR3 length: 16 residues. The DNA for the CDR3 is TGTGCCAGCTCACAACAGGGACAGGGGGGAGCCTACGAGCAGTACTTC. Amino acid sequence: CASSQQGQGGAYEQYF.

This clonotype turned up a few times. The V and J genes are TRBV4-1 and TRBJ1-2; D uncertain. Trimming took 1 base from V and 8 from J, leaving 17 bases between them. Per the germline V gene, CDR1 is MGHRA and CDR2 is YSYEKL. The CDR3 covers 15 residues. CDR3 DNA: TGCGCCAGCAGCCAAGCGGGCGGTTCGATTTACGGCTACACCTTC. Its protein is CASSQAGGSIYGYTF.

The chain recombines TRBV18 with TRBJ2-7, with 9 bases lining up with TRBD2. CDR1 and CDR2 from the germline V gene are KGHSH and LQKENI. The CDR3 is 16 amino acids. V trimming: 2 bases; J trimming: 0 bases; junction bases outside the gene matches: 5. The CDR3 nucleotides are TGTGCCAGCTCACCAATAGCGGGAGAGAGCTCCTACGAGCAGTACTTC. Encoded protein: CASSPIAGESSYEQYF.

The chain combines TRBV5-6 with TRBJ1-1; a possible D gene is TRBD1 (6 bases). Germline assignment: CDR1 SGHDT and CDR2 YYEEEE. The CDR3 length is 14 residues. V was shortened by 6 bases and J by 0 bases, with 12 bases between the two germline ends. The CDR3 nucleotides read TGTGCCAGCAAAAAGCAGGGGTTGAACACTGAAGCTTTCTTT. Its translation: CASKKQGLNTEAFF.